These 4 T cell receptor beta chains originate from one sample sequenced in a study of blood T cell repertoires in COVID-19. Assay used: immunoSEQ multiplex PCR; TCRdb lists only in-frame clones, some missing. Here the sample spans under 350,000 clones, 80% to 90% being singletons. The sample consisted of peripheral blood. The receptor set was obtained from a woman aged 70-85 years with acute or convalescent COVID-19.

This chain joins TRBV12-3 or TRBV12-4 and TRBJ1-2; the D is unclear. The CDR3 extends over 13 amino acids. V lost 3 bases and J 1 base, leaving 6 bases between the germline ends. The CDR3 bases are TGTGCCAGCAGTTTTCACAGTAACTATGGCTACACCTTC. It codes for CASSFHSNYGYTF.

The rearrangement links TRBV3-1 (or the pseudogene TRBV3-2) to TRBJ1-1, with D perhaps matching TRBD1 (6 bases). CDR1 LGHDT and CDR2 YNNKEL come from the germline V gene (reference sequence). The ends were cut back, 0 bases at V and 4 bases at J, with 12 bases in the middle. CDR3 length: 15 amino acids. As DNA, the CDR3 is TGTGCCAGCAGCCAAGATATGGGGGCGGTCACTGAAGCTTTCTTT. Protein product: CASSQDMGAVTEAFF.

The chain recombines TRBV3-1 (or the pseudogene TRBV3-2) with TRBJ1-6; maybe TRBD1 (5 bases). Trimming shortened V by 10 bases and J by 10 bases, and 14 bases separated the two germline ends. Germline assignment: CDR1 LGHDT and CDR2 YNNKEL (reference sequence). The CDR3 is made up of 12 amino acids. The CDR3 coding sequence is TGTGCCACGGGTGGGGCCGGCTCACCCCTCCACTTT. Residues: CATGGAGSPLHF.

The table lists this clone with a count of one. The chain couples TRBV6-1 to TRBJ1-5; D is uncertain. Germline CDR1 reads MNHNS; CDR2 reads SASEGT. Trimming took 2 bases from V and 3 from J, leaving 8 bases between them. The CDR3 contains 14 residues. CDR3: CASSESGLNQPQHF. Here the CDR3 DNA reads TGTGCCAGCAGTGAATCGGGTCTCAATCAGCCCCAGCATTTT.